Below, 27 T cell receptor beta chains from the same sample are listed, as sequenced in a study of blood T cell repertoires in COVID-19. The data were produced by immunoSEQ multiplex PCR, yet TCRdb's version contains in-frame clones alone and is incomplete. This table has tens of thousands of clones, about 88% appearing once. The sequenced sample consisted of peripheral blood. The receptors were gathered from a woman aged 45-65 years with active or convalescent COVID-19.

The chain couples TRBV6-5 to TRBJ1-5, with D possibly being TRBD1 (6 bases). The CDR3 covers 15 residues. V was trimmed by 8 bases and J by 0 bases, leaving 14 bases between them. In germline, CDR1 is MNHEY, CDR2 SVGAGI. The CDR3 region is CASRQELYSNQPQHF. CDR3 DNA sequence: TGTGCCAGCCGACAGGAACTTTATAGCAATCAGCCCCAGCATTTT.

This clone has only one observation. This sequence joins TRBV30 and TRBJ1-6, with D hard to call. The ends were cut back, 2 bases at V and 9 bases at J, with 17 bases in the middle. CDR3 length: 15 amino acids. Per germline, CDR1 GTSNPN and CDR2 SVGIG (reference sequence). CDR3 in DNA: TGTGCCTGGAGTTCCCGGGGAAGGGAGCTTTCACCCCTCCACTTT. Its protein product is CAWSSRGRELSPLHF.

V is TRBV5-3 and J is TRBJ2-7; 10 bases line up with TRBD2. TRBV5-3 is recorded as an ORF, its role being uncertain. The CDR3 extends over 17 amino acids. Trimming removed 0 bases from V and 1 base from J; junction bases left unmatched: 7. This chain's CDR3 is CARSLGEREGPSYEQYF. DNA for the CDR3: TGTGCCAGAAGCTTGGGCGAGCGGGAGGGCCCGTCCTACGAGCAGTACTTC.

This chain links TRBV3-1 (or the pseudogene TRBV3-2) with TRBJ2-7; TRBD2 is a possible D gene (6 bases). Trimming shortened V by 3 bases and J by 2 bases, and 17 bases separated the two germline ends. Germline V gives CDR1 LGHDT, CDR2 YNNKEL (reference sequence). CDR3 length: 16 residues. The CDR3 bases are TGTGCCAGCAGCCAGAGCGGGCTAGCGCTCACCTACGAGCAGTACTTC. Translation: CASSQSGLALTYEQYF.

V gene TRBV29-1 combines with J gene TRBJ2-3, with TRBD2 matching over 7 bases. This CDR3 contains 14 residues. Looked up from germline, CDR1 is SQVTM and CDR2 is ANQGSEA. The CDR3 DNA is TGCAGTTCCAAGGGCGGGAGTAAGACAGATACGCAGTATTTT. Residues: CSSKGGSKTDTQYF.

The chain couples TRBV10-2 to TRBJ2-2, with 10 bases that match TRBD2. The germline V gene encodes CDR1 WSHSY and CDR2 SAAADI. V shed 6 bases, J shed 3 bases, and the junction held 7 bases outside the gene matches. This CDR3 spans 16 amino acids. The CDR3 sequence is CASSPGTSVYTGELFF. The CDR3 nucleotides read TGCGCCAGCAGCCCCGGGACTAGCGTATACACCGGGGAGCTGTTTTTT.

The DNA for the CDR3 is TGTGCCAGCAGCCGGGGGGGCCGGGGCTACGGCTACACCTTC. Protein product: CASSRGGRGYGYTF. The chain combines TRBV5-4 with TRBJ1-2, with D tentatively TRBD1 (6 bases). Trimming cost V 4 bases and J 8 bases, with 18 bases left between them. Looked up from germline, CDR1 is SGHNT and CDR2 is YYREEE (reference sequence). The CDR3 is made up of 14 amino acids.

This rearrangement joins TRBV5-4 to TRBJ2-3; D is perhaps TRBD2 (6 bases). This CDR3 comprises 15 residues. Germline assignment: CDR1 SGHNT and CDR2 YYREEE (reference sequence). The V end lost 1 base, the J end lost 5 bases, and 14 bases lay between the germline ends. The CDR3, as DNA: TGTGCCAGCAGCTTGAATCCTAGCGTGGGAGATACGCAGTATTTT. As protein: CASSLNPSVGDTQYF.

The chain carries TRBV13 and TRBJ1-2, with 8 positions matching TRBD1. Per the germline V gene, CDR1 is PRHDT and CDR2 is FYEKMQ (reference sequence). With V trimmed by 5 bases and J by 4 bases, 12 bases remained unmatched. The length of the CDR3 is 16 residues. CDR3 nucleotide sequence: TGTGCCAGCAGCCAAAGCCAGGGGGCCGACGGCTATGGCTACACCTTC. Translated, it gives CASSQSQGADGYGYTF.

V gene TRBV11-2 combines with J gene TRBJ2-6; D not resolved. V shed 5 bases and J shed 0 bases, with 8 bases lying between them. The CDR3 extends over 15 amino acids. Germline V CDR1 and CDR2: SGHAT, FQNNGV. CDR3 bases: TGTGCCAGCAGCCCCGGGTTCTCTGGGGCCAACGTCCTGACTTTC. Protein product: CASSPGFSGANVLTF.

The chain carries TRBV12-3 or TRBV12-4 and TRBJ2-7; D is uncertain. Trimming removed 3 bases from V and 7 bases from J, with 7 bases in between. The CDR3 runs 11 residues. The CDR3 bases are TGTGCCAGCAGTTTTTCCGAGGAGCAGTACTTC. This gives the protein CASSFSEEQYF.

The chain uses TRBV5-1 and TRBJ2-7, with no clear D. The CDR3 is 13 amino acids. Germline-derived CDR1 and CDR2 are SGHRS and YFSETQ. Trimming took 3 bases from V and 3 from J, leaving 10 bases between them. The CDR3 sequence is CASSSRPGYEQYF. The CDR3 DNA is TGCGCCAGCAGCTCCCGCCCGGGCTACGAGCAGTACTTC.

For the CDR3, the DNA is TGCGCCAGCACAACCTTCGGGAGGGCCGAACAAGGCTACACCTTC. It is translated as CASTTFGRAEQGYTF. The chain couples TRBV5-1 to TRBJ1-2; D remains unclear. Germline V gives CDR1 SGHRS, CDR2 YFSETQ. The CDR3 has 15 amino acids. Trimming cost V 6 bases and J 8 bases, with 23 bases left between them.

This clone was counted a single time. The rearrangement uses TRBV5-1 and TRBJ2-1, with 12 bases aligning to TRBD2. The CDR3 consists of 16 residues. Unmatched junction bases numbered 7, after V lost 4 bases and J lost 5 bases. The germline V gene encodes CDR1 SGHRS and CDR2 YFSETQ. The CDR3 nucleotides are TGCGCCAGCAGCGGATGGACTAGCGGGAAACACAATGAGCAGTTCTTC. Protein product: CASSGWTSGKHNEQFF.

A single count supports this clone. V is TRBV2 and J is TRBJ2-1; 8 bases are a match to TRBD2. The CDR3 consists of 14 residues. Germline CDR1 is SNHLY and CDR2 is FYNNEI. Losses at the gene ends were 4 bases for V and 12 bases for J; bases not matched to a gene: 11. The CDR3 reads CASSGLAGSRSQFF. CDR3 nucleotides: TGTGCCAGCAGTGGTTTAGCGGGGTCCCGGTCGCAGTTCTTC.

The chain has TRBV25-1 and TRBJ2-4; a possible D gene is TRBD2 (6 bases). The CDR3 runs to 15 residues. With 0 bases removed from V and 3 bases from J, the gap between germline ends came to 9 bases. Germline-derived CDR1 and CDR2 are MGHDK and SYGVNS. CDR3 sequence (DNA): TGTGCCAGCAGTGAATATGCGGGGCTCAAAAACATTCAGTACTTC. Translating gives CASSEYAGLKNIQYF.

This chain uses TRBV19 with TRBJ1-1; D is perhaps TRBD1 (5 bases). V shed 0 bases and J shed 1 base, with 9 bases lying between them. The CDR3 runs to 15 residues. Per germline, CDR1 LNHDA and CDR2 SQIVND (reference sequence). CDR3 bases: TGTGCCAGTAGTATAGACGGACAACCGAACACTGAAGCTTTCTTT. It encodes CASSIDGQPNTEAFF.

CDR3 residues: CSAFSAETQYF. For the CDR3, the DNA is TGCAGTGCGTTCTCAGCGGAGACCCAGTACTTC. The V call is TRBV20-1, the J call TRBJ2-5; D is ambiguous. The CDR3 is made up of 11 amino acids. V was pared by 6 bases and J by 5 bases, with 10 bases between. From germline, CDR1 is DFQATT and CDR2 SNEGSKA (reference sequence).

The CDR3 protein is CAWSNDRETGELFF. CDR3 in DNA: TGTGCCTGGAGTAATGACAGGGAAACCGGGGAGCTGTTTTTT. V is TRBV30 and J is TRBJ2-2, with 7 bases identical to TRBD1. The CDR3 runs 14 residues. J lost 5 bases, V lost 2 bases, and 5 bases had no gene match. The germline gives CDR1 GTSNPN, CDR2 SVGIG (reference sequence). Full variable domain (outside the CDR3, taken from reference TRBV30 and TRBJ2-2): SQTIHQWPATLVQPVGSPLSLECTVEGTSNPNLYWYRQAAGRGLQLLFYSVGIGQISSEVPQNLSASRPQDRQFILSSKKLLLSDSGFYLCAWSNDRETGELFFGEGSRLTVL.

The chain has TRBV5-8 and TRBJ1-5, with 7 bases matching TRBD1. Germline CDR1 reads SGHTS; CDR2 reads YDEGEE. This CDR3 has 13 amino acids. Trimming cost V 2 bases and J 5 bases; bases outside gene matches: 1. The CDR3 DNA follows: TGTGCCAGCAGCTTCGACAGGGATCAGCCCCAGCATTTT. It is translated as CASSFDRDQPQHF. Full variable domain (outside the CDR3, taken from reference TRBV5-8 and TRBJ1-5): EAGVTQSPTHLIKTRGQQATLRCSPISGHTSVYWYQQALGLGLQFLLWYDEGEERNRGNFPPRFSGRQFPNYSSELNVNALELEDSALYLCASSFDRDQPQHFGDGTRLSIL.

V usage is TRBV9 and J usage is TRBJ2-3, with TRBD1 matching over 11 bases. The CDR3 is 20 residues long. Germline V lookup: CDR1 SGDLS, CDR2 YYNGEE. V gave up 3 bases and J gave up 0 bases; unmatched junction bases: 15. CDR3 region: CASSAQRSGTGGTSTDTQYF. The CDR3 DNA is TGTGCCAGCAGCGCCCAAAGATCCGGGACAGGGGGAACTAGCACAGATACGCAGTATTTT.

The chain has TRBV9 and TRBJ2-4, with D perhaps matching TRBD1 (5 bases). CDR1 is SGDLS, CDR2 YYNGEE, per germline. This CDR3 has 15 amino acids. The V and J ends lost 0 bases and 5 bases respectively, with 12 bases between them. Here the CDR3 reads CASSVAGWGENIQYF. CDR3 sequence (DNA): TGTGCCAGCAGCGTAGCAGGGTGGGGCGAAAACATTCAGTACTTC.

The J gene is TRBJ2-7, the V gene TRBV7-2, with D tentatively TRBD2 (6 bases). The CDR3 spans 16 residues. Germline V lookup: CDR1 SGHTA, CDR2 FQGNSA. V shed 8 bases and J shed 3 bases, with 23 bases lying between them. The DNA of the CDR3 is TGTGCCAGCGGATCCGAAGATGGCGGGATGAACTACGAGCAGTACTTC. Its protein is CASGSEDGGMNYEQYF.

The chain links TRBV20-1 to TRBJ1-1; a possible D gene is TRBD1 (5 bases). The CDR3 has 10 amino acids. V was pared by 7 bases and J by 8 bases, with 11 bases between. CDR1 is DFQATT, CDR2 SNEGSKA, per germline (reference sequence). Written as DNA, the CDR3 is TGCAGTGTTCCGGGGGTAGAAGCTTTCTTT. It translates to CSVPGVEAFF.

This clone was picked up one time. The CDR3 DNA reads as TGTGCCAGCAGGGGACAGGGGGGGGCAGAGACCCAGTACTTC. This encodes CASRGQGGAETQYF. The chain recombines TRBV5-6 with TRBJ2-5; 11 bases match TRBD1. Germline V lookup: CDR1 SGHDT, CDR2 YYEEEE. There are 14 residues in the CDR3. With 5 bases clipped from V and 4 bases from J, the junction kept 4 bases outside the gene matches.

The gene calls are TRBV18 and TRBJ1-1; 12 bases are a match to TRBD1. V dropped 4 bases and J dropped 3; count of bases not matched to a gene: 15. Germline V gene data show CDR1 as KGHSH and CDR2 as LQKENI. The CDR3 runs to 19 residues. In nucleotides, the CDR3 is TGTGCCAGCTCACTTGCACAATTCAGGGACAGGGGGCATGACACTGAAGCTTTCTTT. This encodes CASSLAQFRDRGHDTEAFF.

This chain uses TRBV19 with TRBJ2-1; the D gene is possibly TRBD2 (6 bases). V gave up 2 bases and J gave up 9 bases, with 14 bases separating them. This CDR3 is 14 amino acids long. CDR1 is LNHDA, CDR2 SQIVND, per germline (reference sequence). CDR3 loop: CASSITSRGGEQFF. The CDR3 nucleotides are TGTGCCAGTAGTATAACATCGCGGGGCGGTGAGCAGTTCTTC.